This T cell receptor beta chain was recovered during a study of CD8+ T cells in alopecia areata. Study context: The study gave treated patients oral tofacitinib at 5 to 10 mg twice daily.

Sequencing relied on a cDNA template that was reverse transcribed from extracted RNA. Only in-frame clones appear in the TCRdb table, and some are missing; sequencing was by immunoSEQ multiplex PCR. The table includes 120,000 or so clones, over 60% detected once. On this clone: Its antigen is not known.

Study-level results: Possibly as an HLA-related effect, TCR sharing across patients appeared less clear than in mice. Tofacitinib significantly decreased scalp clonality and expanded CD8+ clones among top 100.

Treatment here: oral pan-JAK inhibitor, 5-10 mg twice daily. Trimming shortened V by 0 bases and J by 5 bases, and 8 bases separated the two germline ends. This CDR3 is built from 14 residues. Germline-derived CDR1 and CDR2 are SGDLS and YYNGEE. The receptor was isolated from a human donor with alopecia areata. The chain carries TRBV9 and TRBJ1-4; the D is unclear. The specimen comprised CD4+ T cells sorted from blood, sampled at week 4, from a patient treated with tofacitinib. The CDR3: CASSVGTPNEKLFF. The CDR3 DNA reads TGTGCCAGCAGCGTAGGAACGCCCAATGAAAAACTGTTTTTT.